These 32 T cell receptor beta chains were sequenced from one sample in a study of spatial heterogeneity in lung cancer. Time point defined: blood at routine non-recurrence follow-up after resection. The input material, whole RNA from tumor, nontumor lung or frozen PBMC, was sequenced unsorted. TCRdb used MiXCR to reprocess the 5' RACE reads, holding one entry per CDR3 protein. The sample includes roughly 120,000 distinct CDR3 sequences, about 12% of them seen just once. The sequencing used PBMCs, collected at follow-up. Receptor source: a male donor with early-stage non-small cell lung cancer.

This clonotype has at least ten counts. CDR3 residues: CASSPLGAGVDTQYF. CDR3 coding DNA: TGTGCCAGCAGCCCCCTGGGGGCAGGGGTAGATACGCAGTATTTT. The chain uses TRBV9 and TRBJ2-3; D is possibly TRBD1 (6 bases). CDR1 SGDLS and CDR2 YYNGEE come from the germline V gene. Trimming left V 4 bases short and J 5 bases short, with 17 bases between. This CDR3 is 15 amino acids long.

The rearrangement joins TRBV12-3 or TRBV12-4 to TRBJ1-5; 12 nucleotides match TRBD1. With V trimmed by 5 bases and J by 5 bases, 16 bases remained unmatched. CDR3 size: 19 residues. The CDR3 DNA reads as TGTGCCAGCAGTCCCGGGACAGGGGGCTTCAGCGGTTGGGATCAGCCCCAGCATTTT. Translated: CASSPGTGGFSGWDQPQHF.

In DNA form, the CDR3 reads TGTGCCAGCAGCTTAGCAGGGAGCAACACCGGGGAGCTGTTTTTT. This sequence encodes CASSLAGSNTGELFF. The genes are TRBV7-9 and TRBJ2-2; maybe TRBD2 (5 bases). V was shortened by 0 bases and J by 2 bases, with 7 bases between the two germline ends. Looked up from germline, CDR1 is SEHNR and CDR2 is FQNEAQ (reference sequence). This CDR3 contains 15 residues.

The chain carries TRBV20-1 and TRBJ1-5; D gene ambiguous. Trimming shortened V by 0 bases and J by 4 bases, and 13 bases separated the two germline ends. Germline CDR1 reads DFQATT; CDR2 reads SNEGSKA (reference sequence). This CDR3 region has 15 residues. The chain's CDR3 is CSARDEQSFNQPQHF. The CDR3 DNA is TGCAGTGCTAGAGATGAACAGTCTTTTAATCAGCCCCAGCATTTT.

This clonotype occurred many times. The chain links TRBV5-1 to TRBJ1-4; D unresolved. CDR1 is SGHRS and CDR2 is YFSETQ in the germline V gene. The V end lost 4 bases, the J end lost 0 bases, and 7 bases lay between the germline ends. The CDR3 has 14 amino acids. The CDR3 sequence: CASSRGPTNEKLFF. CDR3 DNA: TGCGCCAGCAGCAGAGGGCCAACTAATGAAAAACTGTTTTTT.

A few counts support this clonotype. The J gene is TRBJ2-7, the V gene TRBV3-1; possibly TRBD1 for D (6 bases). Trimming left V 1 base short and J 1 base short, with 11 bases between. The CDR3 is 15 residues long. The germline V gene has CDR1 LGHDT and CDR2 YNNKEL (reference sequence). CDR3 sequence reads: CASSQGARGSYEQYF. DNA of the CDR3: TGTGCCAGCAGCCAAGGGGCCAGGGGTTCCTACGAGCAGTACTTC.

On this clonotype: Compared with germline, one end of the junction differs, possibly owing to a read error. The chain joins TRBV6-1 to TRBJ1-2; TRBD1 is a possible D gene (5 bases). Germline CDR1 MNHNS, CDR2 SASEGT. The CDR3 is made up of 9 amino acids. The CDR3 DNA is TGTGCCAGCAGTGAAGGGGGGATCTTC. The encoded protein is CASSEGGIF.

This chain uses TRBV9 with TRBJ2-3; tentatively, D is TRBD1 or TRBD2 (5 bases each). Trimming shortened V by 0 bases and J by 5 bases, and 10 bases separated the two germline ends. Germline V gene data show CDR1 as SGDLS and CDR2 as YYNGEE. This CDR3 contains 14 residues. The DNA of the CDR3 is TGTGCCAGCAGCGTAGCGGGACCCCAAGATACGCAGTATTTT. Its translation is CASSVAGPQDTQYF.

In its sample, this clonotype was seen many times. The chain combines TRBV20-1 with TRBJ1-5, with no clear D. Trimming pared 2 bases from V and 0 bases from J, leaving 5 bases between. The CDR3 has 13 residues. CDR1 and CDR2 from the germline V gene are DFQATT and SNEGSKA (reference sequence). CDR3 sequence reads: CSARRDSNQPQHF. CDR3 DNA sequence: TGCAGTGCTAGAAGAGATAGCAATCAGCCCCAGCATTTT.

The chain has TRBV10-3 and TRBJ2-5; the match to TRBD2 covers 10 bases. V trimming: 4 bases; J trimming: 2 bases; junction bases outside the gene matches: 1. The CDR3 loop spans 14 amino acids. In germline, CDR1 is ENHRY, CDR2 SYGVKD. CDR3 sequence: CAISAAGGQETQYF. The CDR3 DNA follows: TGTGCCATCAGTGCAGCGGGGGGGCAAGAGACCCAGTACTTC.

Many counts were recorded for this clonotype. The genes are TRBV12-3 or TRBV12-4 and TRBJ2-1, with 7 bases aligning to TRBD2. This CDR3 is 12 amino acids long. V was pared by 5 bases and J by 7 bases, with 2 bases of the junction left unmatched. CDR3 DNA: TGTGCCAGCAGTCCGGGACTAAATGAGCAGTTCTTC. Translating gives CASSPGLNEQFF.

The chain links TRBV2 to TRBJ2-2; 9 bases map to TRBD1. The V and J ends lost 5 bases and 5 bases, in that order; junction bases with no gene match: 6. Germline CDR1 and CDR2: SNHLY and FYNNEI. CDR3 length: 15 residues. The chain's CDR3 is CASSTGQGRTGELFF. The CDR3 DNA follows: TGTGCCAGCAGTACGGGACAGGGTCGAACCGGGGAGCTGTTTTTT.

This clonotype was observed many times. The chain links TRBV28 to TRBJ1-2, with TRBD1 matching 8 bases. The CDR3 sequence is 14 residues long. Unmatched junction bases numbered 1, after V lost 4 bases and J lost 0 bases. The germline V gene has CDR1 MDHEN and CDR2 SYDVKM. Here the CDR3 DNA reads TGTGCCAGCAGTTCGACAGGGGCTAACTATGGCTACACCTTC. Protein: CASSSTGANYGYTF.

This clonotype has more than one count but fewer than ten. The CDR3 DNA reads TGCGCCAGCAGCGGAGGACAGGTTTCCGAGCAGTACTTC. Amino acids: CASSGGQVSEQYF. The J gene is TRBJ2-7, the V gene TRBV5-1, with 7 bases that match TRBD1. Per germline, CDR1 SGHRS and CDR2 YFSETQ. The V segment lost 4 bases and the J segment 6 bases; nucleotides outside the gene matches: 7. This CDR3 spans 13 amino acids.

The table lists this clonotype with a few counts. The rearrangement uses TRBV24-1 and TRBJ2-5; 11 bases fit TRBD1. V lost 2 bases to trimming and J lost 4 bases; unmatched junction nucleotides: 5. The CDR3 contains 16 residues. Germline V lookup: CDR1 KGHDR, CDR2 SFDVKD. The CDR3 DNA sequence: TGTGCCACCAGTGATTCCCGGACAGGGGGCGGAGAGACCCAGTACTTC. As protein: CATSDSRTGGGETQYF.

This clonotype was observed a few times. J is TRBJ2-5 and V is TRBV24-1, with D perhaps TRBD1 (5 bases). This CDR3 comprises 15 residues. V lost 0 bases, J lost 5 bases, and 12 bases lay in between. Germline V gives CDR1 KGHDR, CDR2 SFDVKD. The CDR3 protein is CATSDLQGAEETQYF. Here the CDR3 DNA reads TGTGCCACCAGTGATTTGCAAGGGGCGGAGGAGACCCAGTACTTC.

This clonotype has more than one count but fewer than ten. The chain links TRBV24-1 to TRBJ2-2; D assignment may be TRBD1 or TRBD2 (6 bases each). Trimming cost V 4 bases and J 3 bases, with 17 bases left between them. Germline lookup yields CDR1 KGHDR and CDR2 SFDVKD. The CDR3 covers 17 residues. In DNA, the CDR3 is TGTGCCACCAGTGACGGAGGGACACCCGGGTACACCGGGGAGCTGTTTTTT. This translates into CATSDGGTPGYTGELFF.

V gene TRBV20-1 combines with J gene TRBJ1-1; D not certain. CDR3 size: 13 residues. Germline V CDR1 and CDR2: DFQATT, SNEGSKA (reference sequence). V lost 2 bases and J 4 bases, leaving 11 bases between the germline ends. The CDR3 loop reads CSARHPVSTEAFF. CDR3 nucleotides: TGCAGTGCTAGACACCCAGTGAGCACTGAAGCTTTCTTT.

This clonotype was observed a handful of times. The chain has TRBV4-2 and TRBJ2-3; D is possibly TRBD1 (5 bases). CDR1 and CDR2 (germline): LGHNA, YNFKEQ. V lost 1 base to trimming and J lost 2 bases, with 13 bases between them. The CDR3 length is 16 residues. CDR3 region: CASSQGRAGITDTQYF. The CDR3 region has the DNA TGTGCCAGCAGCCAAGGGAGAGCAGGGATCACAGATACGCAGTATTTT.

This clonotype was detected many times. The CDR3 spells CASNGQIYNSPLHF. For the CDR3, the DNA is TGTGCCAGCAACGGACAGATCTATAATTCACCCCTCCACTTT. V and J are TRBV6-2 or TRBV6-3 and TRBJ1-6; D is perhaps TRBD1 (6 bases). The V and J ends lost 7 bases and 3 bases respectively, with 10 bases between them. CDR1 is MNHEY, CDR2 SVGEGT, per germline. The CDR3 spans 14 residues.

CDR3 coding DNA: TGTGCCAGCAGCCCGGGACCCCAAGGATGGCAGTTCTTC. As protein: CASSPGPQGWQFF. The gene calls are TRBV12-3 or TRBV12-4 and TRBJ2-1; D may correspond to TRBD1 or TRBD2 (5 bases each). This CDR3 spans 13 amino acids. V lost 6 bases to trimming and J lost 12 bases, with 18 bases between them.

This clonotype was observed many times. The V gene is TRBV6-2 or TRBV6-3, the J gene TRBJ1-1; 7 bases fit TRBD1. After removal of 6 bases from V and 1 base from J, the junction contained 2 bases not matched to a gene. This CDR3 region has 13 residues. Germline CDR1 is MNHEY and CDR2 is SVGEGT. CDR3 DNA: TGTGCCAGCAGAAGACAGGGGAACACTGAAGCTTTCTTT. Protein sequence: CASRRQGNTEAFF.

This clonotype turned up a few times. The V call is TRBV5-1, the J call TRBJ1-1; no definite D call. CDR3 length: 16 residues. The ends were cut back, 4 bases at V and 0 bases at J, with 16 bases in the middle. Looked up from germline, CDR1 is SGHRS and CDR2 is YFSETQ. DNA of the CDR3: TGCGCCAGCAGCCTGGGGTGGTCCGGCATGAACACTGAAGCTTTCTTT. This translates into CASSLGWSGMNTEAFF.

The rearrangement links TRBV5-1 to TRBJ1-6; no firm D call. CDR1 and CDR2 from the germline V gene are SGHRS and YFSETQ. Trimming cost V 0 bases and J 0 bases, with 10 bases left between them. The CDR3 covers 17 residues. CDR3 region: CASSLGAGSSYNSPLHF. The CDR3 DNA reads TGCGCCAGCAGCTTGGGGGCAGGAAGCTCCTATAATTCACCCCTCCACTTT.

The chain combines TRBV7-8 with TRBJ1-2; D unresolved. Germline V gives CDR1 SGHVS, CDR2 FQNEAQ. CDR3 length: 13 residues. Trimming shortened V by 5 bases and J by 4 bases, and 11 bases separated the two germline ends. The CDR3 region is CASSGRFSYGYTF. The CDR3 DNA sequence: TGTGCCAGCAGCGGCAGGTTTAGCTATGGCTACACCTTC.

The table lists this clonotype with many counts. CDR3 in amino acids: CAISGTGTSGGASRTGELFF. CDR3 DNA sequence: TGTGCCATCAGCGGGACCGGGACTAGCGGGGGGGCCTCGAGGACCGGGGAGCTGTTTTTT. The V gene is TRBV10-3, the J gene TRBJ2-2; 16 nucleotides align to TRBD2. The CDR3 length is 20 residues. Per germline, CDR1 ENHRY and CDR2 SYGVKD. With V trimmed by 6 bases and J by 5 bases, 15 bases remained unmatched.

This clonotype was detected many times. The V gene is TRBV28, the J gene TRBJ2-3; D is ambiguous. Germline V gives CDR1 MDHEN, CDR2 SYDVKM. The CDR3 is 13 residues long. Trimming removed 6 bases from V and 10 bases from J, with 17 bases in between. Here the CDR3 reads CASSQPIVFPQYF. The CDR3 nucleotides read TGTGCCAGCAGCCAGCCTATAGTCTTTCCGCAGTATTTT. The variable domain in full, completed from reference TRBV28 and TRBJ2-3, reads DVKVTQSSRYLVKRTGEKVFLECVQDMDHENMFWYRQDPGLGLRLIYFSYDVKMKEKGDIPEGYSVSREKKERFSLILESASTNQTSMYLCASSQPIVFPQYFGPGTRLTVL.

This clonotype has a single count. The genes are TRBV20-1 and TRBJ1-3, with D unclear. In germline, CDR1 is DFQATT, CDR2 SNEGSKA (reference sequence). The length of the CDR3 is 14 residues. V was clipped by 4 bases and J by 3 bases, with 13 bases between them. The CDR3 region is CSATYHGSGNTIYF. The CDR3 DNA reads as TGCAGTGCTACTTATCATGGTAGTGGAAACACCATATATTTT.

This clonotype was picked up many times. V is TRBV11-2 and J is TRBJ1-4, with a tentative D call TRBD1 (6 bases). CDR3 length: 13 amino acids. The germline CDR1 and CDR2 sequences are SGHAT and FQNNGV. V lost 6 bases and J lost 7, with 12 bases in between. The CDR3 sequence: CASRAGHFEKLFF. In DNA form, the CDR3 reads TGTGCCAGCAGGGCGGGACACTTTGAAAAACTGTTTTTT. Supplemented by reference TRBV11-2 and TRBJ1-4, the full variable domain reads EAGVAQSPRYKIIEKRQSVAFWCNPISGHATLYWYQQILGQGPKLLIQFQNNGVVDDSQLPKDRFSAERLKGVDSTLKIQPAKLEDSAVYLCASRAGHFEKLFFGSGTQLSVL.

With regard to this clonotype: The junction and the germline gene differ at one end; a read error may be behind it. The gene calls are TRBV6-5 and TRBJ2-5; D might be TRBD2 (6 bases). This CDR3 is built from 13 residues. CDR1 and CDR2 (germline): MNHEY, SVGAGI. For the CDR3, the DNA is TGTGCCAGCAGTTCGACTAGAGGGGAGACCCGGTACTTC. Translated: CASSSTRGETRYF.

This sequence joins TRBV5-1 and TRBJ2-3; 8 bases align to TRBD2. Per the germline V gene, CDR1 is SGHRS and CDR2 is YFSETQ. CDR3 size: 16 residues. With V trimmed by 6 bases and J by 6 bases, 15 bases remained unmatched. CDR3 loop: CASTRGGTSGWDTQYF. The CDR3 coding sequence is TGCGCCAGCACCCGGGGGGGGACCTCCGGGTGGGATACGCAGTATTTT.

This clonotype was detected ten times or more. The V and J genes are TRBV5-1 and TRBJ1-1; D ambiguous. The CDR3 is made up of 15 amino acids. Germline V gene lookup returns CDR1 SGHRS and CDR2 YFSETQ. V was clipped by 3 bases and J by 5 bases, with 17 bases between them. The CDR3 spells CASSWRKHGITEAFF. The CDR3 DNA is TGCGCCAGCAGCTGGAGGAAGCACGGAATAACTGAAGCTTTCTTT.